The present T cell receptor beta chain was sequenced within a study of cytomegalovirus exposure and HLA in healthy donors (dated by TCRdb to 2016 to 2017). The study in broad terms: According to a later analysis, one platform produced both the roughly 110 validation repertoires and the 550 to 800 repertoires of the first cohort. The study was designed to test whether signatures of past pathogen exposure could be identified by cataloging public T cell receptors. Besides the first cohort of around 670 subjects, a separate validation cohort made up of 120 different subjects was used. To predict cytomegalovirus infection status, the study brought together high-throughput TCR immunosequencing, statistical association of individual TCRs with disease status, and machine learning.

As encoded in the germline V gene, CDR1 is KGHSH while CDR2 is LQKENI. The trim is 3 bases for V and 4 bases for J, with a gap of 15 bases between the germline ends. Including cysteine and phenylalanine, the CDR3 has 16 amino acids. Of all the DNA, just the CDR3 is kept, 48 bases in frame from base 1. What the authors observed across the whole study: The classifier was reported to diagnose cytomegalovirus status with high specificity and sensitivity in both the original cohort and the validation cohort. Across donors, most TCR sequences were observed very rarely, whereas some public TCRs were present in many individuals. The authors suggested that the approach could potentially be extended to other disease states and immunological phenotypes. In vitro tests confirmed that a few of the cytomegalovirus-associated TCR beta chains recognize cytomegalovirus antigens. A total of around 150 TCR beta chains were listed by the study as associated with cytomegalovirus. A later analysis had no HLA typing for the validation cohort, so co-occurrence there was scored across all 120 repertoires. A later analysis found that TCRs clustered in the first cohort also tended to co-occur in the approximately 120 validation repertoires, with roughly 95% of cluster scores above 0.

Turning to this clone: Its antigen remains undetermined. No much larger clone exists at a distance of one base, and base qualities are not known.

Separate from the roughly 650-subject first cohort, the validation cohort of more than 90 subjects was the group to which the donors belonged. The library was produced with the immunoSEQ multiplex PCR assay. In the paper's pipeline: A statistical classification framework was built for diagnosing cytomegalovirus status from the catalog of TCR beta chain sequences. Not all clones reach the TCRdb copy of this immuneACCESS table, which keeps in-frame sequences only. Checked studies attribute under half of the gap to unresolved V genes and leave the rest unexplained. From that table come the V and J calls and clone size; the DNA was used to work out D and trimming. The sample yields a few hundred thousand clones; 88% were counted once. Approximately 0.9% of the sample is taken by the ten largest.

Source material: PBMCs. This clonotype originated in a woman younger than 35 in good health and CMV-seronegative. The sequence is built from TRBV18 and TRBJ2-2; the best D guess is TRBD1, with 5 bases matching. This receptor carries the CDR3 CASSPTRVSSTGELFF. In nucleotide form, the sequence is TGTGCCAGCTCACCGACCAGGGTATCGAGCACCGGGGAGCTGTTTTTT.